This TCR beta chain was profiled in a study of cytomegalovirus exposure and HLA in healthy donors. Study-level information: Later analysis reported that the 110 or so validation repertoires shared the platform of the 650 to 700 first-cohort repertoires. Study-wide points: There were some 150 TCR beta chains listed as cytomegalovirus-associated. Through in vitro validation, three CMV-associated chains were shown to be specific for CMV antigens.

The repertoire was sequenced with immunoSEQ multiplex PCR; TCRdb's copy has only in-frame clones and lacks some. In the table there are under 250,000 clones, 75% to 90% of which are singletons. Points on this clone: Its antigen remains unknown.

The CDR3 sequence is 11 residues long. Trimming removed 6 bases from V and 6 bases from J, with 7 bases in between. From germline, CDR1 is MNHEY and CDR2 SMNVEV (reference sequence). Source material: PBMCs. The TCR sequence derives from a woman younger than 35 in good health and CMV-seronegative. The chain couples TRBV27 to TRBJ2-3; D not certain. The CDR3 DNA follows: TGTGCCAGCAGCCTGAGGGATACGCAGTATTTT. Translating gives CASSLRDTQYF.